This is a list of T cell receptor beta chains from one sample in a study of long-term antiretroviral therapy in people with HIV. Profiling relied on immunoSEQ multiplex PCR, and the TCRdb table lists in-frame clones only, not all of them. The data contain about 29,000 clones, approximately 87% of them seen just once; the ten biggest clones take up approximately 4%. Sequenced material: unsorted PBMCs, taken 0.5 years after starting antiretroviral therapy. These receptors were collected from a young woman with HIV. Each CDR3 is given with its conserved first and last residue. The D gene is left open where the match is weak. Clone size is given for some rows only: seen once, a few or many times, or a class if the clone is expanded.

>NA|NA|TRBJ2-7|TRBV9|13
CASSVHSDYEQYF
TGTGCCAGCAGCGTACATAGCGACTACGAGCAGTACTTC
>NA|NA|TRBJ2-2|TRBV19|16
CASTLYWGRNTGELFF
TGTGCCAGTACCCTTTACTGGGGCCGCAACACCGGGGAGCTGTTTTTT
>few|NA|TRBJ1-5|TRBV28|11
CASSLSQPQHF
TGTGCCAGCAGTTTAAGTCAGCCCCAGCATTTT
>NA|NA|TRBJ2-7|TRBV4-2|13
CASSRLGTYEQYF
TGTGCCAGCAGCCGACTGGGAACCTACGAGCAGTACTTC
>few|NA|TRBJ2-7|TRBV4-2|19
CASSQEPTVGGGPAYEQYF
TGTGCCAGCAGCCAAGAACCGACTGTCGGGGGAGGACCGGCCTACGAGCAGTACTTC
>few|NA|TRBJ1-1|TRBV27|13
CASSPFSNTEAFF
TGTGCCAGCAGCCCCTTTTCGAACACTGAAGCTTTCTTT
>NA|NA|TRBJ1-3|TRBV27|15
CASSIRPGAGNTIYF
TGTGCCAGCAGTATTAGACCCGGGGCTGGAAACACCATATATTTT
>NA|NA|TRBJ2-3|TRBV18|14
CASSPGIAEDTQYF
TGTGCCAGCTCACCAGGAATAGCGGAAGATACGCAGTATTTT
>NA|NA|TRBJ1-2|TRBV6-5|13
CASSYSTGGGYTF
TGTGCCAGCAGTTACTCGACAGGTGGAGGCTACACCTTC
>NA|NA|TRBJ2-7|TRBV19|12
CASSRGFYEQYF
TGTGCCAGTAGCCGGGGGTTCTACGAGCAGTACTTC
>NA|NA|TRBJ2-1|TRBV6-4|15
CASARGDPQYNEQFF
TGTGCCAGCGCCCGCGGGGACCCACAATACAATGAGCAGTTCTTC
>NA|TRBD1|TRBJ2-7|TRBV4-3|15
CASSQGGQGAWEQYF
TGCGCCAGCAGCCAAGGAGGACAGGGGGCATGGGAGCAGTACTTC
>NA|NA|TRBJ2-7|TRBV9|13
CASSFRGGNEQYF
TGTGCCAGCAGCTTCCGAGGGGGGAACGAGCAGTACTTC
>NA|NA|TRBJ2-2|TRBV7-3|12
CASSAHVGELFF
TGTGCCAGCAGCGCCCACGTCGGGGAGCTGTTTTTT
>NA|NA|TRBJ1-1|TRBV7-3|13
CASSLTGNTEAFF
TGTGCCAGCAGCTTAACGGGGAACACTGAAGCTTTCTTT
>NA|NA|TRBJ1-1|TRBV27|14
CASSSPPFYTEAFF
TGTGCCAGCAGCTCACCGCCCTTTTACACTGAAGCTTTCTTT
>NA|TRBD1|TRBJ1-5|TRBV19|17
CASSTPRTGQGNQPQHF
TGTGCCAGTAGTACCCCTCGAACGGGACAGGGTAATCAGCCCCAGCATTTT
>NA|TRBD2|TRBJ2-7|TRBV7-2|13
CASSLAGGREQYF
TGTGCCAGCAGCCTAGCGGGAGGTAGGGAGCAGTACTTC
>NA|NA|TRBJ1-5|TRBV7-2|13
CASSLEGDGLVHF
TGTGCCAGCAGCTTAGAGGGGGACGGACTTGTGCATTTT
>once|NA|TRBJ2-5|TRBV9|12
CASSREWETQYF
TGTGCCAGCAGCAGGGAATGGGAGACCCAGTACTTC
>NA|TRBD1|TRBJ1-3|TRBV2|15
CASRTPGTVRNTIYF
TGTGCCAGCAGAACCCCAGGGACAGTTAGAAACACCATATATTTT
>few|TRBD2|TRBJ2-7|TRBV5-1|16
CASSLATSGRFNEQYF
TGCGCCAGCAGCTTGGCCACTAGCGGGAGGTTCAACGAGCAGTACTTC
>NA|TRBD2|TRBJ2-2|TRBV11-2|16
CAAKGGLAGFTGELFF
TGTGCCGCAAAGGGAGGACTAGCGGGGTTCACCGGGGAGCTGTTTTTT
>NA|TRBD2|TRBJ2-2|TRBV6-4|16
CASSALAGVGTGELFF
TGTGCCAGCAGTGCCCTAGCGGGAGTGGGCACCGGGGAGCTGTTTTTT
>NA|NA|TRBJ1-5|TRBV27|14
CASSFAGSNQPQHF
TGTGCCAGCAGTTTCGCAGGGAGCAATCAGCCCCAGCATTTT
>NA|NA|TRBJ1-4|TRBV11-2|15
CASSPGGAENEKLFF
TGTGCCAGCAGCCCCGGGGGGGCGGAAAATGAAAAACTGTTTTTT
>NA|NA|TRBJ1-2|TRBV21-1|14
CASGNGRWDYGYTF
TGTGCCAGCGGCAACGGAAGATGGGACTATGGCTACACCTTC
>NA|TRBD1|TRBJ1-1|TRBV5-1|14
CASSLDRGDTEAFF
TGCGCCAGCAGCCTCGACAGGGGTGACACTGAAGCTTTCTTT
>NA|TRBD2|TRBJ2-7|TRBV5-4|15
CASSLRREASYEQYF
TGTGCCAGCAGCTTGCGGCGGGAGGCCTCCTACGAGCAGTACTTC
>NA|TRBD1|TRBJ2-7|TRBV5-4|15
CASSLGTGRTYEQYF
TGTGCCAGCAGCTTGGGGACAGGGAGAACCTACGAGCAGTACTTC
>NA|TRBD1|TRBJ1-4|TRBV6-6|16
CASSRIGQGKNEKLFF
TGTGCCAGCAGCCGAATCGGACAGGGGAAGAATGAAAAACTGTTTTTT
>NA|NA|TRBJ2-7|TRBV11-3|13
CASSPGLPSAANF
TGTGCCAGCAGCCCGGGACTTCCCTCGGCGGCGAACTTC
>NA|NA|TRBJ1-1|TRBV4-3|14
CASSRTASNTEAFF
TGCGCCAGCAGCCGGACAGCTTCGAACACTGAAGCTTTCTTT
>NA|NA|TRBJ1-5|TRBV4-1|13
CASSQGRAQPQHF
TGCGCCAGCAGCCAAGGGCGGGCTCAGCCCCAGCATTTT
>NA|NA|TRBJ2-7|TRBV9|13
CASSADSSYEQYF
TGTGCCAGCAGTGCCGACAGCTCCTACGAGCAGTACTTC
>NA|TRBD1|TRBJ2-7|TRBV10-2|15
CASSPDRDRGHEQYF
TGCGCCAGCAGCCCCGACCGGGACAGGGGGCACGAGCAGTACTTC
>NA|NA|TRBJ2-7|TRBV6-6|15
CASSTTGTLSSEQYF
TGTGCCAGCAGCACTACAGGGACCTTATCGAGCGAGCAGTACTTC
>NA|NA|TRBJ2-5|TRBV10-3|16
CAISETSGGLQETQYF
TGTGCCATCAGTGAGACCAGCGGAGGTCTCCAAGAGACCCAGTACTTC
>NA|NA|TRBJ1-2|TRBV28|14
CASSKIFVNYGYTF
TGTGCCAGCAGTAAAATTTTCGTTAACTATGGCTACACCTTC
>once|TRBD2|TRBJ2-7|TRBV4-1|19
CASSQEPELLAGYSYEQYF
TGCGCCAGCAGCCAAGAGCCCGAATTACTAGCGGGGTACTCCTACGAGCAGTACTTC
>NA|TRBD2|TRBJ2-1|TRBV15|13
CATSRGGSNEQFF
TGTGCCACCAGCAGAGGCGGGAGCAATGAGCAGTTCTTC
>NA|NA|TRBJ2-2|TRBV15|15
CATRVGRRDTGELFF
TGTGCCACCCGGGTTGGTCGACGGGACACCGGGGAGCTGTTTTTT
>NA|NA|TRBJ1-4|TRBV5-1|12
CASRQGGEKLFF
TGCGCCAGCAGACAGGGCGGGGAAAAACTGTTTTTT
>NA|NA|TRBJ1-1|TRBV21-1|15
CASSKAHRMGTEAFF
TGTGCCAGCAGCAAAGCGCATAGGATGGGGACTGAAGCTTTCTTT
>NA|NA|TRBJ1-2|TRBV27|13
CASSPTANYGYTF
TGTGCCAGCAGTCCGACAGCTAACTATGGCTACACCTTC
>once|TRBD2|TRBJ2-1|TRBV19|19
CASSMKGTSGRTLYNEQFF
TGTGCCAGTAGTATGAAAGGGACTAGCGGGAGGACCCTCTACAATGAGCAGTTCTTC
>NA|TRBD2|TRBJ2-3|TRBV11-2|16
CASSLVLAVGTDTQYF
TGTGCCAGCAGCTTAGTGCTAGCGGTGGGCACAGATACGCAGTATTTT
>NA|TRBD2|TRBJ2-1|TRBV28|13
CATGLAVYNEQFF
TGTGCCACGGGACTAGCGGTCTACAATGAGCAGTTCTTC
>once|TRBD1|TRBJ2-5|TRBV7-3|13
CASSFTGGETQYF
TGTGCCAGCAGCTTCACAGGGGGGGAGACCCAGTACTTC